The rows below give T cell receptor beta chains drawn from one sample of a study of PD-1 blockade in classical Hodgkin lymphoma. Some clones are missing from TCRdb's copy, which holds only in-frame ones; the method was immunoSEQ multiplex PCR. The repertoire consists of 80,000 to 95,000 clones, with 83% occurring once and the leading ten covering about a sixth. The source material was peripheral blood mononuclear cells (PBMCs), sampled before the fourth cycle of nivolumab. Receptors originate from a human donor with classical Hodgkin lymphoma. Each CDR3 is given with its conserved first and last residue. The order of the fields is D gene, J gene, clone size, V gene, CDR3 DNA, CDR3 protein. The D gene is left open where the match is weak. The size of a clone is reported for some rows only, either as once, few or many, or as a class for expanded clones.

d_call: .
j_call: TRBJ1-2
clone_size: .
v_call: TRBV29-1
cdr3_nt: TGCAGCGTTGAATTTGATGATGGCTACACCTTC
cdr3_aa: CSVEFDDGYTF

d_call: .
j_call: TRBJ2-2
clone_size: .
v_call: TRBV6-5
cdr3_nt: TGTGCCAGCAGTTACCGGGCACCTAACACCGGGGAGCTGTTTTTT
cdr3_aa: CASSYRAPNTGELFF

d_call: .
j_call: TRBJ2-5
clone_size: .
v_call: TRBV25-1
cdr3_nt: TGTGCCAGCAGTGAATGGGGGCAAGAGACCCAGTACTTC
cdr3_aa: CASSEWGQETQYF

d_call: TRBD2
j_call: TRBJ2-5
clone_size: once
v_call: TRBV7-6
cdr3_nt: TGTGCCAGCAGCGCGGGGGTGGGGGTACAAGAGACCCAGTACTTC
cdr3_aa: CASSAGVGVQETQYF

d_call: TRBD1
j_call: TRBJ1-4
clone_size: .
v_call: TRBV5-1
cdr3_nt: TGCGCCAGCAGCTTGGGACCACAGGGGGCATACAATGAAAAACTGTTTTTT
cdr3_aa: CASSLGPQGAYNEKLFF

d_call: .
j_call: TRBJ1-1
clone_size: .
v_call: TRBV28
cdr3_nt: TGTGCCAGCAGTATGGGGGTTCTCACAGAAGCTTTCTTT
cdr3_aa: CASSMGVLTEAFF

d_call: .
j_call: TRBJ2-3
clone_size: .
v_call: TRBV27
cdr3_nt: TGTGCCAGCAGTTTATCCGCGGGACCCCGCACAGATACGCAGTATTTT
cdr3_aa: CASSLSAGPRTDTQYF

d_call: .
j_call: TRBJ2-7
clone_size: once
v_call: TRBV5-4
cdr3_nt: TGTGCCAGCAGAGGTGCTAGGTTGGAGCAGTACTTC
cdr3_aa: CASRGARLEQYF

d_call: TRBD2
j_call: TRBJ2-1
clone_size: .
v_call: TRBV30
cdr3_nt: TGTGCCTGGAGTGTCTGGCGGGAGGGGTCCAATGAGCAGTTCTTC
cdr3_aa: CAWSVWREGSNEQFF

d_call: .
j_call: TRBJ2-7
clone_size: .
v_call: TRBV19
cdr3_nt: TGTGCCAGTAGTATAGTTAGGGAGAGAGAGCAGTACTTC
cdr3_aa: CASSIVREREQYF

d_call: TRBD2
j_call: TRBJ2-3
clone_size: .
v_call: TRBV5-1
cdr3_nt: TGCGCCAGCAGCCCGCCACTAGCGGGAGGACATACGCAGTATTTT
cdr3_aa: CASSPPLAGGHTQYF

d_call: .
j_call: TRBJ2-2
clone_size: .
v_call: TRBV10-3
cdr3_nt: TGTGCCATCAGGGACAGTGCCCGCGCGGGCACCGGGGAGCTGTTTTTT
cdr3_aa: CAIRDSARAGTGELFF

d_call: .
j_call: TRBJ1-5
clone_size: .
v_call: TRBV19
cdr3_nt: TGTGCCAGTAGTATAGATATTCGGCCCCAGCATTTT
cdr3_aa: CASSIDIRPQHF

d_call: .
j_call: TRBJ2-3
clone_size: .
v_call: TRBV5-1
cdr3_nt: TGCGCCAGCAGCTTCCAGACTGTGACAGATACGCAGTATTTT
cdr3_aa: CASSFQTVTDTQYF

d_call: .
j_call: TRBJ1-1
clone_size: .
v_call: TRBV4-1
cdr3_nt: TGCGCCAGCAGCCAAAACCAAGGGGGGTTGTGGGACACTGAAGCTTTCTTT
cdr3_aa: CASSQNQGGLWDTEAFF

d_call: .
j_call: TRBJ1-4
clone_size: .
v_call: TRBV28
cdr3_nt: TGTGCCAGCAGCTTCGGGTCTAATGAAAAACTGTTTTTT
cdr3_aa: CASSFGSNEKLFF

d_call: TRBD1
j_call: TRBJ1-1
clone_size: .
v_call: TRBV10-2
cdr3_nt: TGCGCCAGCAGTGAGTCGGCAGGGGGAATGAACACTGAAGCTTTCTTT
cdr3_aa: CASSESAGGMNTEAFF

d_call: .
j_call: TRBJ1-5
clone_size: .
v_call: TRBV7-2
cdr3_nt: TGTGCCAGCAGCTTGGGTTTGGGGGCATCTGGGCAGCCCCAGCATTTT
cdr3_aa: CASSLGLGASGQPQHF

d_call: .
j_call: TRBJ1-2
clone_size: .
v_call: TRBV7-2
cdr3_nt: TGTGCCAGCAGCTTAGACGTTTTGGGCCGTGAAACTGGCTACACCTTC
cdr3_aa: CASSLDVLGRETGYTF

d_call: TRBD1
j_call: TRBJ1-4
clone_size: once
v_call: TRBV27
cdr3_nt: TGTGCCAGCAGTTTGTTGGGACAGGGTGATGAAAAACTGTTTTTT
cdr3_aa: CASSLLGQGDEKLFF

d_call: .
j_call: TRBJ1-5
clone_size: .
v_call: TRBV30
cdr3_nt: TGTGCCTGGAGTGTTGACCGAAACAATCAGCCCCAGCATTTT
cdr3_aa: CAWSVDRNNQPQHF

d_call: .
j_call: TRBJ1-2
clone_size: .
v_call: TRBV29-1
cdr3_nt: TGCAGCGTTGAGGGAGCGTCACTGGGGTATGGCTACACCTTC
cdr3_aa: CSVEGASLGYGYTF

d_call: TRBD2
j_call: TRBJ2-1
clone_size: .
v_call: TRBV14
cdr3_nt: TGTGCCAGCAGCCATTCCTGGACTAGCGGCAACAATGAGCAGTTCTTC
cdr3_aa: CASSHSWTSGNNEQFF

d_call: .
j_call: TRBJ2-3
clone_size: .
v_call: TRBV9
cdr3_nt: TGTGCCAGCAGCGTAGCCGGGACTTACACAGATACGCAGTATTTT
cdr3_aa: CASSVAGTYTDTQYF

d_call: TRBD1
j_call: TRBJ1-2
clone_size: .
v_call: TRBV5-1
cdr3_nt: TGCGCCAGCAGCTTGGCGACAGGGGCGGACTATGGCTACACCTTC
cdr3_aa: CASSLATGADYGYTF

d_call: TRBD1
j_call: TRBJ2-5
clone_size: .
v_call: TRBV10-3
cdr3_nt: TGTGCCATCAGTGAGACTGGACAGGTAGCGTACCAAGAGACCCAGTACTTC
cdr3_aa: CAISETGQVAYQETQYF

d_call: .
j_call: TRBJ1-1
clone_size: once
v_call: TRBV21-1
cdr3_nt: TGTGCCAGCTTGGACAGGGACCAGGGAGAGGACACTGAAGCTTTCTTT
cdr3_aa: CASLDRDQGEDTEAFF

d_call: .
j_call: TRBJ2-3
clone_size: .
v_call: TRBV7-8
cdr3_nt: TGTGCCAGCAGCTTAGTCTCGGGCTCAACCACCGATACGCAGTATTTT
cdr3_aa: CASSLVSGSTTDTQYF

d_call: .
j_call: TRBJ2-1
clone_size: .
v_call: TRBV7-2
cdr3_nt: TGTGCCAGCAGCCTACAGGCGGGGCTGTACAATGAGCAGTTCTTC
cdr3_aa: CASSLQAGLYNEQFF

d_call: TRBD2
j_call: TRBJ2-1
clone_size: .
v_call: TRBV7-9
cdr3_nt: TGTGCCAGCAGCCCCCCGGGTGGGAGCGGGATGGTGCATGAGCAGTTCTTC
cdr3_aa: CASSPPGGSGMVHEQFF

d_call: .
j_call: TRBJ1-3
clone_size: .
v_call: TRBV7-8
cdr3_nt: TGTGCCAGCAGCTTAGCAGCGGGGACTGGAAACACCATATATTTT
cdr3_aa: CASSLAAGTGNTIYF

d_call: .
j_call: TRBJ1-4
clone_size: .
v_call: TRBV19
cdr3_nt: TGTGCCAGCTCGGGGGACGGGAGCTTTGCAACTAATGAAAAACTGTTTTTT
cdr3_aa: CASSGDGSFATNEKLFF

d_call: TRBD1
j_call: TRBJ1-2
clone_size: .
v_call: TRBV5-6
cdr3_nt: TGTGCCAGCAGCCCTAAGGGACAGACGCGACCCAACTATGGCTACACCTTC
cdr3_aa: CASSPKGQTRPNYGYTF

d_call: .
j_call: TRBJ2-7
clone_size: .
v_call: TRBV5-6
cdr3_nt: TGTGCCAGCAGCTTGTTCTCGGGGGCCTTTATTGAGCAGTACTTC
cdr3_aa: CASSLFSGAFIEQYF

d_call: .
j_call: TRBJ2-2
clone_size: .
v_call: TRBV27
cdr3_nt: TGTGCCAGCAGCCCTCCAAAGGGAGGAGACACCGGGGAGCTGTTTTTT
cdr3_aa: CASSPPKGGDTGELFF

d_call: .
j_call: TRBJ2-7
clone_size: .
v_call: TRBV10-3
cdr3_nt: TGTGCCATCGGGGACCAGAGCTCCTACGAGCAGTACTTC
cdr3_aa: CAIGDQSSYEQYF

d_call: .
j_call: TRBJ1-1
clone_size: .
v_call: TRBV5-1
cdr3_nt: TGCGCCAGCAGCTTGACTCCCGGGGCCACTGAAGCTTTCTTT
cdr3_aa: CASSLTPGATEAFF

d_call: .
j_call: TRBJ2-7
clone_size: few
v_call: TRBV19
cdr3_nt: TGTGCCAGTAGTATGGGGGGCCATAGCTCCTACGAGCAGTACTTC
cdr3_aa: CASSMGGHSSYEQYF

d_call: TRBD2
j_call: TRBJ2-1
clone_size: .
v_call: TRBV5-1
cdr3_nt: TGCGCCAGCAGCTTAATCCTTCGCGGGAGGACCTACAATGAGCAGTTCTTC
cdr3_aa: CASSLILRGRTYNEQFF

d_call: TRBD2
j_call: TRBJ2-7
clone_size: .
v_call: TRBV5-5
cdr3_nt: TGTGCCAGCAGCTTGCTAGCGGGAAGCTACGAGCAGTACTTC
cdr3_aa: CASSLLAGSYEQYF

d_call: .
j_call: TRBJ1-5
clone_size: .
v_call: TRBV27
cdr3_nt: TGTGCCAGCAGTTTACGGCCCTGGACAGTTAATCAGCCCCAGCATTTT
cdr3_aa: CASSLRPWTVNQPQHF

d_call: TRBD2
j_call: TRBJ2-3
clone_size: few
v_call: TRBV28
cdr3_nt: TGTGCCAGCAGTTCCATAGCGGGAGCCGTTTTTGGAACAGATACGCAGTATTTT
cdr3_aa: CASSSIAGAVFGTDTQYF

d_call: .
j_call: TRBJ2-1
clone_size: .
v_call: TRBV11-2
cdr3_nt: TGTGCCAGCAGCTCACTCCGGAACTACAATGAGCAGTTCTTC
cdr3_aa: CASSSLRNYNEQFF

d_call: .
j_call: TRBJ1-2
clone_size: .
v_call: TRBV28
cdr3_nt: TGTGCCAGCAGTCGGGGGTATGGCTACACCTTC
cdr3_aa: CASSRGYGYTF

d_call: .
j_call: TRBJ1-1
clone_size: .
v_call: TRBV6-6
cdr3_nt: TGTGCCAGCAGGGCAGAGAACACTGAAGCTTTCTTT
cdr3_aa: CASRAENTEAFF

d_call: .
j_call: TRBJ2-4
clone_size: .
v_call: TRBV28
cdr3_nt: TGTGCCAGCAGTTTAACCCGCGAGGGGCGTCAGTACTTC
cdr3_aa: CASSLTREGRQYF

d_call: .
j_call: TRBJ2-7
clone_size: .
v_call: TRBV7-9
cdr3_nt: TGTGCCAGCAGCTTAGGAGGGGGTGGGTACGAGCAGTACTTC
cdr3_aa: CASSLGGGGYEQYF

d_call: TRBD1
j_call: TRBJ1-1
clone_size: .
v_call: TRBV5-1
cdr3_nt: TGCGCCAGCAGCCGACAGGGGGTTGGGACTGAAGCTTTCTTT
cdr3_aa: CASSRQGVGTEAFF

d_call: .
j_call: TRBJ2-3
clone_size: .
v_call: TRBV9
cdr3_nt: TGTGCCAGCAGCGTAGGGGCCCCAGATACGCAGTATTTT
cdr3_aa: CASSVGAPDTQYF

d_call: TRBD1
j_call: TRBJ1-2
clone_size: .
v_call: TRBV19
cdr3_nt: TGTGCCAGTAGTATAGGGACAGGACGGAGGGGCTACACCTTC
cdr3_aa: CASSIGTGRRGYTF

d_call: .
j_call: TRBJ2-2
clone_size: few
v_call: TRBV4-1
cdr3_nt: TGCGCCAGCAGCCAACGGGACCTCGGACTTAGCACCGGGGAGCTGTTTTTT
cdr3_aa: CASSQRDLGLSTGELFF

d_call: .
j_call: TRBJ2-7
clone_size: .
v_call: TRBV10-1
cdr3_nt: TGCGCCAGCAGTTGGGAACAGGGAACCTACGAGCAGTACTTC
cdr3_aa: CASSWEQGTYEQYF

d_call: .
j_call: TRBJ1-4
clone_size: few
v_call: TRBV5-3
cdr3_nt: TGTGCCACGGGTGGGGCCTATACAACTAATGAAAAACTGTTTTTT
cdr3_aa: CATGGAYTTNEKLFF